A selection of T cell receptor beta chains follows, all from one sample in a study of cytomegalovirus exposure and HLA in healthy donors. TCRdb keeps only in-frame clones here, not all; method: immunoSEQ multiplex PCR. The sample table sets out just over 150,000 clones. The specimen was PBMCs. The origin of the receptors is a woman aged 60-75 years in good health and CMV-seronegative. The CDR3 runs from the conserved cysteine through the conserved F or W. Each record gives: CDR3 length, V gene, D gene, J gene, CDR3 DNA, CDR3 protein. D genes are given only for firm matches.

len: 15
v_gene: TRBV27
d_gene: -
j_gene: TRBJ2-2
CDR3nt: TGTGCCAGCAGCCGGAACAGGGAAGGGACCGGGGAGCTGTTTTTT
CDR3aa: CASSRNREGTGELFF

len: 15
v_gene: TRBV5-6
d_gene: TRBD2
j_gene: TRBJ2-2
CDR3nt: TGTGCCAGCAGCCCGGGACTAGGGGGCACCGGGGAGCTGTTTTTT
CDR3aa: CASSPGLGGTGELFF

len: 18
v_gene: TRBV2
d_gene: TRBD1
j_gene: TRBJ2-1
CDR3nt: TGTGCCAGCAGTTTCTCCCGGGGGAGGACAGGGGGCAGGGATGAGCAGTTCTTC
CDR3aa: CASSFSRGRTGGRDEQFF

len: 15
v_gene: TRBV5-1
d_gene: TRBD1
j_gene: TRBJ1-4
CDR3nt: TGCGCCAGCAGCTTGGCCGACAGGGGACATGAAAAACTGTTTTTT
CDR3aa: CASSLADRGHEKLFF

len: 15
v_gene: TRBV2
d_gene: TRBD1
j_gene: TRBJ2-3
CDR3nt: TGTGCCAGCAGAGGGGACAGGGTTAGGACAGATACGCAGTATTTT
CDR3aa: CASRGDRVRTDTQYF

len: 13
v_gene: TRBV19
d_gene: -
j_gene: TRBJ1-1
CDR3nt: TGTGCCAGTAGTATAAGGCGGGATTCTGAAGCTTTCTTT
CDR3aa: CASSIRRDSEAFF

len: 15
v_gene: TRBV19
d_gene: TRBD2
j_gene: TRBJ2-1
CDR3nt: TGTGCCAGTAGTATAATGGGCGGGGGCTACAATGAGCAGTTCTTC
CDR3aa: CASSIMGGGYNEQFF

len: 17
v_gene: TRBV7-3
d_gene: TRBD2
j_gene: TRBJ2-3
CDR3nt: TGTGCCAGCAGCTTACTGGGGGTAGCGGGGGCCCACGATACGCAGTATTTT
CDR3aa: CASSLLGVAGAHDTQYF

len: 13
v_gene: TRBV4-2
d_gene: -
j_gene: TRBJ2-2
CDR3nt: TGTGCCAGCAGCCAAGACCTCACCGGGGAGCTGTTTTTT
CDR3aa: CASSQDLTGELFF

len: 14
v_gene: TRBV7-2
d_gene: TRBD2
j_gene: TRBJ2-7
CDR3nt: TGTGCCAGCAGCCCCGTTTGGCGGGGGTACGAGCAGTACTTC
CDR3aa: CASSPVWRGYEQYF

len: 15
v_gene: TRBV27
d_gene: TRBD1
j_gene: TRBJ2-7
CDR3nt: TGTGCCAGCATTCGCAGGACAGGGGGCTCCTACGAGCAGTACTTC
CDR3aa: CASIRRTGGSYEQYF

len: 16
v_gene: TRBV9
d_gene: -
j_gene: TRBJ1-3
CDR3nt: TGTGCCAGCAGCGTAGCTACGACAGAAAGTGGCCACACCATATATTTT
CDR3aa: CASSVATTESGHTIYF

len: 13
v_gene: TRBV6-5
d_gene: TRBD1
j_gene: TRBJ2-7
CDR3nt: TGTGCCAGCAGCCGGGACAGTGCCTACGAGCAGTACTTC
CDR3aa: CASSRDSAYEQYF

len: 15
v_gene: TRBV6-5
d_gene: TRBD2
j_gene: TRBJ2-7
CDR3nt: TGTGCCAGCAGTTACTCTAGCGGGAGGGCCTACGAGCAGTACTTC
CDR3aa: CASSYSSGRAYEQYF

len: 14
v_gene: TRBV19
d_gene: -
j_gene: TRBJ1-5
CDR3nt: TGTGCCAGTAGTTTATACAGGGGCAATCAGCCCCAGCATTTT
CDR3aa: CASSLYRGNQPQHF

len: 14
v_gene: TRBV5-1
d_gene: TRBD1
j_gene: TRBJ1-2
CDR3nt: TGCGCCAGCAGCCCACCGGCAGGGGGCAATGGCTACACCTTC
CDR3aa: CASSPPAGGNGYTF

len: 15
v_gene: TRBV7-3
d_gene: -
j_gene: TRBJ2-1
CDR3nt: TGTGCCAGCAGCTCACAGGGAAGTACCTACAATGAGCAGTTCTTC
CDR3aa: CASSSQGSTYNEQFF

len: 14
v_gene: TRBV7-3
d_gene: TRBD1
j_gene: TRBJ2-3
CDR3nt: TGTGCCAGCAGCCCGCAGGGGGTCACAGATACGCAGTATTTT
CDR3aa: CASSPQGVTDTQYF

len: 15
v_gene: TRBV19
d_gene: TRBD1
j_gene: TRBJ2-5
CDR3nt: TGTGCCAGTAGTGAAGGGACAGGGGTCCCGGAGACCCAGTACTTC
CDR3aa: CASSEGTGVPETQYF

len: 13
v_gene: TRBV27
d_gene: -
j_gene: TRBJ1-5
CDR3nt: TGTGCCGCCGCCCTGGGGGGAGGGCAGCCCCAGCATTTT
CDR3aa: CAAALGGGQPQHF

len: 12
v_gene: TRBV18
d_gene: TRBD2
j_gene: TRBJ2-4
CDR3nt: TGTGCCAGCTCGATTGGCAGGGAGGGTCAGTACTTC
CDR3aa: CASSIGREGQYF

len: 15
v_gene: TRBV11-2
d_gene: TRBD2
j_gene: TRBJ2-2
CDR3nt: TGTGCCAGCAGCCTCCTAGCGGGAGTCACCGGGGAGCTGTTTTTT
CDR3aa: CASSLLAGVTGELFF

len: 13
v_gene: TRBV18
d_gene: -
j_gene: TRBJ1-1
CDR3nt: TGTGCCAGCTCACCGGCTTTGAACACTGAAGCTTTCTTT
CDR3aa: CASSPALNTEAFF

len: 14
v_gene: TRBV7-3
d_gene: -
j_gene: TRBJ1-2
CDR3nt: TGTGCCAGCAGCCCACGGGGGGGAGCCTATGGCTACACCTTC
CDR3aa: CASSPRGGAYGYTF

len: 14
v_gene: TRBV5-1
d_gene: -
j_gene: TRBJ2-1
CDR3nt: TGCGCCAGCAGCTTGGGTGCAGGGAACAATGAGCAGTTCTTC
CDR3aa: CASSLGAGNNEQFF

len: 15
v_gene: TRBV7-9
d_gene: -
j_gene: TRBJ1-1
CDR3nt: TGTGCCAGCAGCTTACGCGAGGGGGTAGGGACTGAAGCTTTCTTT
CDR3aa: CASSLREGVGTEAFF

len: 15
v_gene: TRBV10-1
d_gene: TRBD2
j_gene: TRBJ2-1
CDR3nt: TGCGCCAGCAGTGAGTCTCTAGCGGGAGTAAATGAGCAGTTCTTC
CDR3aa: CASSESLAGVNEQFF

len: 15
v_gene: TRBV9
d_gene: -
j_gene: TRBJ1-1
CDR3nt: TGTGCCAGCAGCGTCGAGGGCCGGGCTTACACTGAAGCTTTCTTT
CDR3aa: CASSVEGRAYTEAFF

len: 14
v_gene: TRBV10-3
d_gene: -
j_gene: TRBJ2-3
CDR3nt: TGTGCCATCAGTGAGTCAAGCGGAAGCGATACGCAGTATTTT
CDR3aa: CAISESSGSDTQYF

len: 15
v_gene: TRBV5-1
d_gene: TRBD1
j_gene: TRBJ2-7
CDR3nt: TGCGCCAGCAGCTCTGACGACAGGGCGATCTACGAGCAGTACTTC
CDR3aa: CASSSDDRAIYEQYF

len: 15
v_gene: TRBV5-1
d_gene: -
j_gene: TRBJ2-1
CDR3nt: TGCGCCAGCAGCTTAACGCAGGGGCCCTACAATGAGCAGTTCTTC
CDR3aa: CASSLTQGPYNEQFF

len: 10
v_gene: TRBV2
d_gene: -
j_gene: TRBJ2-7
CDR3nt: TGTGCCAGCAGCAAGACAAGCACCGGCTTC
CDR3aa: CASSKTSTGF

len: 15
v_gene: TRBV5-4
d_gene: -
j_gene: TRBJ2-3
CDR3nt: TGTGCCAGCAGCTTGGGGGGGCCCTTCACAGATACGCAGTATTTT
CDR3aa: CASSLGGPFTDTQYF

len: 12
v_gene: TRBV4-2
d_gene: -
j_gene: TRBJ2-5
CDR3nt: TGTGCCAGCAGCCAAGCCGGGGAGACCCAGTACTTC
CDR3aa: CASSQAGETQYF

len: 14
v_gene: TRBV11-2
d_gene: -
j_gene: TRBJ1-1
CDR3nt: TGTGCCAGCAGCTTAGTGGGGGGGAACACTGAAGCTTTCTTT
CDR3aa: CASSLVGGNTEAFF

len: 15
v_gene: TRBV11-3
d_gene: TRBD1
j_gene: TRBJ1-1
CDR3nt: TGTGCCAGCAGCTCGGGACAGGGGGCTGGCACTGAAGCTTTCTTT
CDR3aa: CASSSGQGAGTEAFF

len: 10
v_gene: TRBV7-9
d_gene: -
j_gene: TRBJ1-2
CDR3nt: TGTGCCAGCAGCTCGGGTGGCTACACCTTC
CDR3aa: CASSSGGYTF

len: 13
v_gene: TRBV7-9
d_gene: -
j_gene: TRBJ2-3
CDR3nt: TGTGCCAGCAGCGAGGGCCCCACAGATACGCAGTATTTT
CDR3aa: CASSEGPTDTQYF

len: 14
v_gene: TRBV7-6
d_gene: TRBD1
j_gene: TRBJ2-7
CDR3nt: TGTGCCAGCAGCTCAGGACAGGGGGCTTACGAGCAGTACTTC
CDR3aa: CASSSGQGAYEQYF

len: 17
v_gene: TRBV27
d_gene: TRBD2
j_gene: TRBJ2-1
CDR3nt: TGTGCCAGCACCCCCGGACTAGCGGGTTTCTTGGGGGATGAGCAGTTCTTC
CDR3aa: CASTPGLAGFLGDEQFF

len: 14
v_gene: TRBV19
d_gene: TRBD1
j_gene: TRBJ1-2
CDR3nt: TGTGCCAGTAGTAGGGACAGCTCTAACTATGGCTACACCTTC
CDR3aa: CASSRDSSNYGYTF

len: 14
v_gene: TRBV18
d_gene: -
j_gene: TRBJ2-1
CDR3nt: TGTGCCAGCTCACCAGTGACTACCGACAATGAGCAGTTCTTC
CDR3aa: CASSPVTTDNEQFF

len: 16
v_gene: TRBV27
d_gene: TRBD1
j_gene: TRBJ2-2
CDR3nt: TGTGCCAGCAGTTTTTGCCGGGACAGGGTTACCGGGGAGCTGTTTTTT
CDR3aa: CASSFCRDRVTGELFF

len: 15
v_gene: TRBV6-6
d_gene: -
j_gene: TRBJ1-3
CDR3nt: TGTGCCAGCAGTTACTCCCTCAGGGTTGGAAACACCATATATTTT
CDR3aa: CASSYSLRVGNTIYF

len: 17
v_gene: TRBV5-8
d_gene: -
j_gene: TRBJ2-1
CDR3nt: TGTGCCAGCAGCGATTCCCGGGATAGCAGCTCCTACAATGAGCAGTTCTTC
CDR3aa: CASSDSRDSSSYNEQFF

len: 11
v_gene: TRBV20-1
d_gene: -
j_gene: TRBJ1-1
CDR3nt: TGCAGTGCTGAGGGAGGCGGAGAAGCTTTCTTT
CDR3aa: CSAEGGGEAFF

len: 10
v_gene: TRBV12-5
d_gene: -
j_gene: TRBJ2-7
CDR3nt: TGTGCTAGGGTCTCCTACGAGCAGTACTTC
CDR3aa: CARVSYEQYF

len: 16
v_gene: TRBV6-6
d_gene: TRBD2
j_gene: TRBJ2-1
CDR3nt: TGTGCCAGCATTATGGGGGGGTCGTCCTCCTACAATGAGCAGTTCTTC
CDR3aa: CASIMGGSSSYNEQFF

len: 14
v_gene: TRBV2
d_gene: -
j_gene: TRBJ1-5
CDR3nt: TGTGCCAGTACCGGGACACTGAGCAATCAGCCCCAGCATTTT
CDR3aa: CASTGTLSNQPQHF

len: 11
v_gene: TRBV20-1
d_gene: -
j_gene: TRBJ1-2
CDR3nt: TGCAGTGCGCAGGGGTACTATGGCTACACCTTC
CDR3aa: CSAQGYYGYTF

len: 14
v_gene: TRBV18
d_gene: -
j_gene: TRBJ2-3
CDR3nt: TGTGCCAGCTCACCACCGCCAGGGCGTTATACGCAGTATTTT
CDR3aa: CASSPPPGRYTQYF

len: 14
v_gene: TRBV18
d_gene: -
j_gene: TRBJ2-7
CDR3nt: TGTGCCAGCTCACCCGGTAGGGGCTCCTACGAGCAGTACTTC
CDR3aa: CASSPGRGSYEQYF